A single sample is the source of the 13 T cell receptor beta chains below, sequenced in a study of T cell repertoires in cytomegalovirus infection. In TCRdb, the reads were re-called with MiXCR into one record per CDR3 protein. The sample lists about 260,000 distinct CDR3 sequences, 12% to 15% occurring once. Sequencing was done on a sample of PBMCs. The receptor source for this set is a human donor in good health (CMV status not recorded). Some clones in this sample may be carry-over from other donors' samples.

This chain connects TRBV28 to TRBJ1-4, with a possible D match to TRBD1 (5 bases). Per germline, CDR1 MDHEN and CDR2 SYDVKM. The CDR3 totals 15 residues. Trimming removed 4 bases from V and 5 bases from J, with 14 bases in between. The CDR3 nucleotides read TGTGCCAGCAGTTCCTCGAGGGGCCCAAATGAAAAACTGTTTTTT. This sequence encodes CASSSSRGPNEKLFF.

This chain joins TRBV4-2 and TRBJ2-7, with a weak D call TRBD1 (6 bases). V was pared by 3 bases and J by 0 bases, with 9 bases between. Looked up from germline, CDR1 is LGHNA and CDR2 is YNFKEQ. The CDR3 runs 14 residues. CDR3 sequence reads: CASSQTGYSYEQYF. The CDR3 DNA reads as TGTGCCAGCAGCCAGACAGGTTACTCCTACGAGCAGTACTTC.

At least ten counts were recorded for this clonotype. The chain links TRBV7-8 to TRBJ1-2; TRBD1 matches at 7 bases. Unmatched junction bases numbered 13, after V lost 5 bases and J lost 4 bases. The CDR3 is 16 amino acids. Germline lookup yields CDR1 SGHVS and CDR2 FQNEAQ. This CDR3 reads CASSAGGGGLVYGYTF. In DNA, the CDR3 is TGTGCCAGCAGCGCAGGGGGGGGGGGATTGGTCTATGGCTACACCTTC.

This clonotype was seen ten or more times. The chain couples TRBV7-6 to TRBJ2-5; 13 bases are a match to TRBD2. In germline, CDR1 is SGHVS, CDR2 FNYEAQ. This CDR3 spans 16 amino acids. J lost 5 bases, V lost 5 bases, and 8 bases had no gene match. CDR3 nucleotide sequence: TGTGCCAGCAGCCCCACTAGCGGGAGGGCCCAGGAGACCCAGTACTTC. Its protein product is CASSPTSGRAQETQYF. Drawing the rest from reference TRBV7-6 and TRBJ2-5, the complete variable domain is GAGVSQSPRYKVTKRGQDVALRCDPISGHVSLYWYRQALGQGPEFLTYFNYEAQQDKSGLPNDRFSAERPEGSISTLTIQRTEQRDSAMYRCASSPTSGRAQETQYFGPGTRLLVL.

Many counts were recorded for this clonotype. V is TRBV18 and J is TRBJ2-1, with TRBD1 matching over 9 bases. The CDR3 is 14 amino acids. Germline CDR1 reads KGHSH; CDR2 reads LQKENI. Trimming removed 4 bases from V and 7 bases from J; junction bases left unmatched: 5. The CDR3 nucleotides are TGTGCCAGCTCACGAAGGACAGGGGATAATGAGCAGTTCTTC. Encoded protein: CASSRRTGDNEQFF.

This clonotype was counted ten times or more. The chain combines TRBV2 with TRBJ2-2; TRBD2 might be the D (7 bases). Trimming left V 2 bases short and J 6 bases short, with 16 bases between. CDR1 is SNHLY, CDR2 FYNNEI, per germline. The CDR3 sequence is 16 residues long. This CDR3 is CASSEIPRGGAGELFF. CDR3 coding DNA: TGTGCCAGCAGTGAAATCCCCAGGGGAGGGGCCGGGGAGCTGTTTTTT.

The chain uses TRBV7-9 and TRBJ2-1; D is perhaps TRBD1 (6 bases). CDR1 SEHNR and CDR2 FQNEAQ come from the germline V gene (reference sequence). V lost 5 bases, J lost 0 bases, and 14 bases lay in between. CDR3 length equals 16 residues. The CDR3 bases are TGTGCCAGCAGCCCTAGGGGGACGCTCTCCTACAATGAGCAGTTCTTC. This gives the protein CASSPRGTLSYNEQFF.

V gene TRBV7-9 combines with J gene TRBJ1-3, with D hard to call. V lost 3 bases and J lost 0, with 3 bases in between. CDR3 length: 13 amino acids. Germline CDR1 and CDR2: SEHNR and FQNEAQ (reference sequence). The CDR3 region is CASSFLSGNTIYF. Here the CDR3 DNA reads TGTGCCAGCAGCTTTCTCTCTGGAAACACCATATATTTT.

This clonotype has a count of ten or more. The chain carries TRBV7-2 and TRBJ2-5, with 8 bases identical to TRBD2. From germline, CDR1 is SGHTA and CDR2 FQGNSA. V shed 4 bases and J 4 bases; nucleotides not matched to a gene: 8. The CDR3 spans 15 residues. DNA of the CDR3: TGTGCCAGCAGCTCCTACTGGCTAGCGGGAGAGACCCAGTACTTC. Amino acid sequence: CASSSYWLAGETQYF.

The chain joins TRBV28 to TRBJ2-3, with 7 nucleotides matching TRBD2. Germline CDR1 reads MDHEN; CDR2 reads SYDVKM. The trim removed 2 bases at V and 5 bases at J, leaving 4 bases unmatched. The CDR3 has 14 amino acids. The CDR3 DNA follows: TGTGCCAGCAGTTTAGCGGGAGATGTAGATACGCAGTATTTT. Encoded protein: CASSLAGDVDTQYF.

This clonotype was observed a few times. CDR3 coding DNA: TGTGCCAGCAGTGAACGTCTTACTAAAACCTACAATGAGCAGTTCTTC. As protein: CASSERLTKTYNEQFF. V gene TRBV2 combines with J gene TRBJ2-1; no clear D gene. Per germline, CDR1 SNHLY and CDR2 FYNNEI. Trimming took off 2 bases at V and 2 bases at J, with 13 bases between the two ends. The CDR3 sequence is 16 residues long. Supplemented by reference TRBV2 and TRBJ2-1, the full variable domain reads EPEVTQTPSHQVTQMGQEVILRCVPISNHLYFYWYRQILGQKVEFLVSFYNNEISEKSEIFDDQFSVERPDGSNFTLKIRSTKLEDSAMYFCASSERLTKTYNEQFFGPGTRLTVL.

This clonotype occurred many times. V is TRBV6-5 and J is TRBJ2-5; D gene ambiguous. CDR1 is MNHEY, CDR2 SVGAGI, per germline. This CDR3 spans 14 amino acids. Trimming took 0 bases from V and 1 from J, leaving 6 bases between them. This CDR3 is CASSYSISQETQYF. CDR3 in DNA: TGTGCCAGCAGTTACTCCATCAGCCAAGAGACCCAGTACTTC.

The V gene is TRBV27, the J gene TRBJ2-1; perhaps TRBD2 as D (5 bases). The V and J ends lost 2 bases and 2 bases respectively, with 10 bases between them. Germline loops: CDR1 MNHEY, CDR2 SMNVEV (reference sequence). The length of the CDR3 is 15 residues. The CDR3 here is CASSLRTEAYNEQFF. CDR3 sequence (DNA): TGTGCCAGCAGTTTAAGGACGGAGGCCTACAATGAGCAGTTCTTC.